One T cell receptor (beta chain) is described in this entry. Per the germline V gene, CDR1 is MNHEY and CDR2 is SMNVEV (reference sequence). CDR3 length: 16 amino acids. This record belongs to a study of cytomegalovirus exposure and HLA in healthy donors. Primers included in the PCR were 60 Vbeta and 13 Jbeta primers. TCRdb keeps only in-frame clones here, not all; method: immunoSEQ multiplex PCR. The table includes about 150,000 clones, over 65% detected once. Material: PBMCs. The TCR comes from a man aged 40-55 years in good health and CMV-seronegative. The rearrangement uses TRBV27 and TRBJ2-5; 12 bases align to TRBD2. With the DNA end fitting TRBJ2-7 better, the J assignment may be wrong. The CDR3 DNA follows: TGTGCCAGCAGTTTAAAGGAGACTAGCGGGAGTTTCGAGCAGTACTTC. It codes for CASSLKETSGSFEQYF.